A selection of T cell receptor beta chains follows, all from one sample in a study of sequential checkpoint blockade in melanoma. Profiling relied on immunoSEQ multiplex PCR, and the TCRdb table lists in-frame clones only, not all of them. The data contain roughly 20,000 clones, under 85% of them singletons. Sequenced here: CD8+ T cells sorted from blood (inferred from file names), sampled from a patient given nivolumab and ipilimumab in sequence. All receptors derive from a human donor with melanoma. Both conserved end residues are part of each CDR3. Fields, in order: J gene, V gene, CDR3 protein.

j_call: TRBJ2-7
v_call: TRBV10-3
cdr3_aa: CAISESGTEPAYEQYF

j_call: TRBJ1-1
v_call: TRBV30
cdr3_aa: CAWWGGARTEAFF

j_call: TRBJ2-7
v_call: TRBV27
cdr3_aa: CASSLRDTSYEQYF

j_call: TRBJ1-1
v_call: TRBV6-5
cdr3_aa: CASSYSELTVTEAFF

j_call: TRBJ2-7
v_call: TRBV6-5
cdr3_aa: CASSYDGLADYEQYF

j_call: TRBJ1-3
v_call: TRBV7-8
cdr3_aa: CASSKDFPPGNTIYF

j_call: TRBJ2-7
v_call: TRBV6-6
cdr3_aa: CASSYSARRGEQYF

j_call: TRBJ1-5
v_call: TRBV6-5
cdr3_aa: CASRQGAWQPQHF

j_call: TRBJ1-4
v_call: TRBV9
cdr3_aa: CASSETGGGEKLFF

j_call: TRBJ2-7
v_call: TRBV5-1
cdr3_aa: CASSPGTASYEQYF